This T cell receptor (beta chain) was found in a study of cytomegalovirus exposure and HLA in healthy donors. PCR amplification relied on 60 Vbeta primers (plus 13 Jbeta primers). TCRdb's copy holds only in-frame clones and misses some; the assay was immunoSEQ multiplex PCR. The sample lists 150,000 or so clones, about four fifths seen once, with around 0.98% in the top ten. Germline V gives CDR1 KGHSH, CDR2 LQKENI. Losses at the gene ends were 2 bases for V and 2 bases for J; bases not matched to a gene: 4. There are 15 residues in the CDR3. The J gene is TRBJ2-5, the V gene TRBV18; 8 bases match TRBD1. Material for sequencing was PBMCs. The TCR originated in a man aged 25-45 years in good health and CMV-seronegative. Here the CDR3 reads CASSPGTGSQETQYF. The CDR3 nucleotides read TGTGCCAGCTCACCAGGGACAGGATCGCAAGAGACCCAGTACTTC.